The clone carrying this TCR beta chain is a singleton in its sample. This sample stems from a study of control samples from healthy donors and cancer patients. The protocol was immunoSEQ multiplex PCR, while the TCRdb copy is restricted to in-frame clones and leaves out a portion. The repertoire holds roughly 86,000 clones, with over 75% as singletons. V lost 2 bases to trimming and J lost 2 bases; unmatched junction nucleotides: 5. This CDR3 contains 16 residues. CDR1 and CDR2 (germline): MGHRA, YSYEKL. The clonotype was recovered from a woman in her late teens or twenties in good health. The chain uses TRBV4-1 and TRBJ1-2; 10 positions match TRBD1. The sample taken for sequencing was blood. CDR3 coding DNA: TGCGCCAGCAGCCAAACGCCGGGACAGGGGAACTATGGCTACACCTTC. It encodes CASSQTPGQGNYGYTF.